These 20 T cell receptor beta chains originate from one sample sequenced in a study of OX40 agonist ivuxolimab in advanced cancers. The repertoire was sequenced with immunoSEQ multiplex PCR; TCRdb's copy has only in-frame clones and lacks some. Counted here are some 57,000 clones, about 90% occurring once; the ten biggest clones make up more than 20%. The input for sequencing was CD4+ or CD8+ T cells sorted from blood, taken in a trial of the OX40 agonist ivuxolimab. The source is an adult with an advanced solid tumor such as melanoma, head and neck, liver or kidney cancer.

The V gene is TRBV29-1, the J gene TRBJ2-1; 12 nucleotides align to TRBD2. The CDR3 runs to 15 residues. The V segment lost 3 bases and the J segment 8 bases; nucleotides outside the gene matches: 8. Per the germline V gene, CDR1 is SQVTM and CDR2 is ANQGSEA. In DNA form, the CDR3 reads TGCAGCGTTGACGATGAGGGACTAGCGGGTTATGAGCAGTTCTTC. Amino acids: CSVDDEGLAGYEQFF.

This chain connects TRBV25-1 to TRBJ2-7; tentatively, D is TRBD1 (5 bases). Germline CDR1 MGHDK, CDR2 SYGVNS. V dropped 1 base and J dropped 4 bases, with 8 bases sitting between them. The CDR3 has 13 residues. This chain's CDR3 is CASSEWGRYEQYV. The CDR3 DNA sequence: TGTGCCAGCAGTGAATGGGGCAGGTACGAGCAGTACGTC.

The V and J genes are TRBV9 and TRBJ1-6; D not resolved. Germline V gene sequence: CDR1 SGDLS, CDR2 YYNGEE. Trimming took off 3 bases at V and 0 bases at J, with 4 bases between the two ends. The CDR3 runs 14 residues. DNA for the CDR3: TGTGCCAGCAGCGCCCACTCCTATAATTCACCCCTCCACTTT. It translates to CASSAHSYNSPLHF. The full variable domain, completed using reference TRBV9 and TRBJ1-6, is DSGVTQTPKHLITATGQRVTLRCSPRSGDLSVYWYQQSLDQGLQFLIQYYNGEERAKGNILERFSAQQFPDLHSELNLSSLELGDSALYFCASSAHSYNSPLHFGNGTRLTVT.

This chain joins TRBV27 and TRBJ2-1; no reliable D call. V gave up 5 bases and J gave up 8 bases, with 13 bases separating them. The length of the CDR3 is 13 residues. Germline CDR1 is MNHEY and CDR2 is SMNVEV (reference sequence). The CDR3 DNA is TGTGCCAGCAGTACAGCGATTATAGATGAGCAGTTCTTC. Protein product: CASSTAIIDEQFF.

The rearrangement links TRBV27 to TRBJ1-1; maybe TRBD1 (6 bases). The CDR3 spans 13 residues. Deletions cut 6 bases from V and 4 bases from J, with 12 bases between. Germline V gene lookup returns CDR1 MNHEY and CDR2 SMNVEV (reference sequence). CDR3 sequence: CASRLGQSTEAFF. Here the CDR3 DNA reads TGTGCCAGCAGGCTGGGACAATCCACTGAAGCTTTCTTT.

V usage is TRBV4-3 and J usage is TRBJ2-1; D not certain. The ends were cut back, 0 bases at V and 8 bases at J, with 8 bases in the middle. The CDR3 runs 13 residues. Germline lookup yields CDR1 LGHNA and CDR2 YSLEER. The CDR3 DNA reads as TGCGCCAGCAGCCAAGAGCCGTTGCATGAGCAGTTCTTC. This encodes CASSQEPLHEQFF.

The chain has TRBV27 and TRBJ2-2, with D possibly TRBD2 on 5 matching bases. V was trimmed by 5 bases and J by 2 bases, leaving 9 bases between them. CDR3 length: 14 amino acids. CDR1 and CDR2 from the germline V gene are MNHEY and SMNVEV (reference sequence). The CDR3 coding sequence is TGTGCCAGCAGTCCTGGACTTAACACCGGGGAGCTGTTTTTT. Its protein product is CASSPGLNTGELFF.

The chain combines TRBV28 with TRBJ1-1, with D maybe TRBD1 (6 bases). The V gene lost 2 bases and the J gene lost 0 bases, with 13 bases spanning the gap. Germline V gene sequence: CDR1 MDHEN, CDR2 SYDVKM. This CDR3 spans 16 amino acids. CDR3 amino acids: CASSLNRDLMNTEAFF. The CDR3 bases are TGTGCCAGCAGTTTAAACAGGGACCTCATGAACACTGAAGCTTTCTTT.

V and J are TRBV7-6 and TRBJ2-1; 11 bases align to TRBD2. CDR1 is SGHVS and CDR2 is FNYEAQ in the germline V gene. The ends lost 5 bases at V and 4 bases at J; junction bases unmatched: 4. The CDR3 is 15 amino acids. The CDR3 loop is CASSAGTSGYNEQFF. The CDR3 DNA sequence: TGTGCCAGCAGCGCCGGGACTAGCGGATACAATGAGCAGTTCTTC.

About this clone itself: Germline and junction disagree at one end, which may indicate a read error. The rearrangement joins TRBV6-6 to TRBJ1-3; TRBD1 aligns across 7 bases. The CDR3 runs to 13 residues. CDR1 and CDR2 (germline): MNHNY, SVGAGI (reference sequence). The DNA of the CDR3 is TGTGCCACCAGGGGGGGGTATGGAGACACCATATATTTT. Translating gives CATRGGYGDTIYF.

The chain employs TRBV21-1 and TRBJ1-3; TRBD1 reflects the table's D call only, with no check against the DNA. TRBV21-1 is annotated as a pseudogene. This CDR3 spans 22 amino acids. CDR3 protein: CASSKNWRDRGICSSSGNTIYF. The DNA for the CDR3 is TGTGCCAGCAGCAAAAACTGGAGGGACAGGGGCATATGTTCGAGCTCTGGAAACACCATATATTTT.

The rearrangement links TRBV16 to TRBJ2-3; D gene ambiguous. CDR1 and CDR2 (germline): KGHSY, FQNENV. V shed 4 bases and J shed 6 bases, with 11 bases lying between them. The CDR3 has 13 amino acids. The CDR3 DNA is TGTGCCAGCAGCCCAAACTCCCTGGATACGCAGTATTTT. Translation gives CASSPNSLDTQYF.

CDR3 protein: CATSIDSRNEQFF. DNA for the CDR3: TGTGCCACCAGCATTGATTCGAGAAATGAGCAGTTCTTC. V usage is TRBV15 and J usage is TRBJ2-1; D is unresolved. CDR1 LNHNV and CDR2 YYDKDF come from the germline V gene (reference sequence). Trimming pared 4 bases from V and 7 bases from J, leaving 11 bases between. The CDR3 spans 13 residues.

The genes are TRBV5-1 and TRBJ2-3; no clear D gene. CDR1 is SGHRS, CDR2 YFSETQ, per germline. V lost 3 bases, J lost 3 bases, and 5 bases lay in between. CDR3 length: 12 residues. CDR3 coding DNA: TGCGCCAGCAGCTGGGATACAGATACGCAGTATTTT. Its translation: CASSWDTDTQYF. Filled out from reference TRBV5-1 and TRBJ2-3, the complete variable domain reads KAGVTQTPRYLIKTRGQQVTLSCSPISGHRSVSWYQQTPGQGLQFLFEYFSETQRNKGNFPGRFSGRQFSNSRSEMNVSTLELGDSALYLCASSWDTDTQYFGPGTRLTVL.

This clone appeared once. The chain recombines TRBV29-1 with TRBJ2-1, with TRBD2 matching over 9 bases. Germline V CDR1 and CDR2: SQVTM, ANQGSEA. There are 14 residues in the CDR3. The J segment lost 4 bases and the V segment lost 7 bases, leaving 8 bases of the junction unmatched. This CDR3 is CSGLSGGIYNEQFF. DNA of the CDR3: TGCAGCGGACTTAGCGGGGGTATTTACAATGAGCAGTTCTTC.

The CDR3 DNA is TGTGCCATCAGTGAGTACTCAGGGGAGGGTAGCAATCAGCCCCAGCATTTT. Encoded protein: CAISEYSGEGSNQPQHF. This chain uses TRBV10-3 with TRBJ1-5, with D maybe TRBD1 (6 bases). Germline CDR1 reads ENHRY; CDR2 reads SYGVKD. The CDR3 is 17 residues long. V lost 1 base and J 0 bases, leaving 13 bases between the germline ends.

The chain is built from TRBV7-2 and TRBJ1-1; D unclear. CDR1 and CDR2 (germline): SGHTA, FQGNSA. The CDR3 covers 11 residues. The germline V and J ends were trimmed by 5 bases and 3 bases, with 4 bases remaining between them. CDR3 bases: TGTGCCAGCAGCCCATACACTGAAGCTTTCTTT. Translation gives CASSPYTEAFF. Full variable domain (outside the CDR3, taken from reference TRBV7-2 and TRBJ1-1): GAGVSQSPSNKVTEKGKDVELRCDPISGHTALYWYRQSLGQGLEFLIYFQGNSAPDKSGLPSDRFSAERTGGSVSTLTIQRTQQEDSAVYLCASSPYTEAFFGQGTRLTVV.

CDR3 nucleotide sequence: TGTGCCAGCAGTTACGGGGTAGTTTCCACTGAAGCTTTCTTT. Protein sequence: CASSYGVVSTEAFF. V and J are TRBV4-2 and TRBJ1-1; no clear D. Germline lookup yields CDR1 LGHNA and CDR2 YNFKEQ. The V gene lost 6 bases and the J gene lost 4 bases, with 15 bases spanning the gap. The CDR3 extends over 14 amino acids.

About this clone: Other DNA sequences in this specimen translate into the identical CDR3. V is TRBV9 and J is TRBJ2-3; D is perhaps TRBD2 (6 bases). This CDR3 has 14 amino acids. Germline V lookup: CDR1 SGDLS, CDR2 YYNGEE. V lost 2 bases and J lost 0, with 7 bases in between. The CDR3 protein is CASSVGGSTDTQYF. The CDR3, as DNA: TGTGCCAGCAGCGTCGGGGGTAGCACAGATACGCAGTATTTT.

The rearrangement joins TRBV6-1 to TRBJ2-1; D perhaps matches TRBD2 (6 bases). CDR1 is MNHNS, CDR2 SASEGT, per germline. This CDR3 spans 13 amino acids. Between the trimmed V and J ends, which lost 8 bases and 7 bases, there was a span of 15 bases. The CDR3 DNA reads as TGTGCCAGCGTTAGCGGACTCGGGAATGAGCAGTTCTTC. Its translation is CASVSGLGNEQFF.